This T cell receptor beta chain is from a study of cytomegalovirus exposure and HLA in healthy donors. The study's findings and limits: A later analysis showed TCR association rates differing by HLA locus, peaking at DRB1 and lowest at HLA-C. Clonal expansion, a later analysis showed, was greater in HLA-associated TCR beta chains than in equally common others. With further analysis later on, most CMV-associated TCR beta chains appeared HLA-restricted.

The germline V gene encodes CDR1 SNHLY and CDR2 FYNNEI. V was cut by 0 bases and J by 4 bases, with 9 bases left in between. The CDR3 loop spans 14 amino acids. PCR was performed using 60 Vbeta and 13 Jbeta primers. Clones were read by immunoSEQ multiplex PCR, and TCRdb kept only the in-frame ones, dropping some. The table records about 190,000 clones, 87% of them present only once. To note about this clone: Its specificity is unknown.

Specimen: PBMCs. The TCR sequence derives from a boy younger than 10 in good health and CMV-seronegative. This chain connects TRBV2 to TRBJ1-2; perhaps TRBD1 as D (6 bases). Here the CDR3 reads CASSEAAGAYGYTF. The CDR3 nucleotides read TGTGCCAGCAGTGAAGCCGCAGGGGCCTATGGCTACACCTTC.